Listed below are T cell receptor beta chains from one sample, sequenced in a study of blood T cell repertoires in COVID-19. Sequencing used immunoSEQ multiplex PCR; TCRdb keeps in-frame clones, though not all of them. The data hold 250,000 to 350,000 clones, with less than 85% observed a single time. Sequences were obtained from peripheral blood. The origin of the receptors is a human donor with COVID-19, enrolled during active disease. The donor label of this sample is uncertain. CDR3s include the opening cysteine and the closing phenylalanine or tryptophan. The D gene is left open where the match is weak. Clone size appears in some rows only: once, few, many, or a class for an expanded clone.

v_gene	abundance	j_gene	d_gene	CDR3aa	CDR3nt
TRBV4-3	NA	TRBJ1-4	NA	CASSQDRSAAEGGEKLFF	TGCGCCAGCAGCCAAGATCGGTCAGCCGCGGAAGGGGGTGAAAAACTGTTTTTT
TRBV5-4	NA	TRBJ2-5	TRBD2	CASSLGPSGNQETQYF	TGTGCCAGCAGCTTAGGGCCTAGCGGGAACCAAGAGACCCAGTACTTC
TRBV6-1	NA	TRBJ2-7	NA	CASSEGRDSREYF	TGTGCCAGCAGTGAAGGGCGGGACAGCCGGGAGTACTTC
TRBV15	NA	TRBJ1-1	TRBD1	CATSRARLTGEGEAFF	TGTGCCACCAGCAGAGCTAGGTTGACAGGGGAGGGGGAAGCTTTCTTT
TRBV18	NA	TRBJ1-1	TRBD1	CASSFRTGDLNTEAFF	TGTGCCAGCTCCTTCAGGACAGGGGATCTGAACACTGAAGCTTTCTTT
TRBV19	NA	TRBJ2-7	TRBD2	CASSTSGGSYEQYF	TGTGCCAGTAGTACTAGCGGGGGATCCTACGAGCAGTACTTC
TRBV11-2	NA	TRBJ1-5	NA	CASSLVGGRSPQHF	TGTGCCAGCAGCTTAGTTGGCGGGAGGAGCCCCCAGCATTTT
TRBV10-3	NA	TRBJ1-4	NA	CAISESETGDSGKLFF	TGTGCCATCAGTGAGTCGGAAACAGGTGACTCCGGGAAACTGTTTTTT
TRBV28	NA	TRBJ2-7	NA	CASSAYRDEQYF	TGTGCCAGCAGTGCCTACAGGGACGAGCAGTACTTC
TRBV28	NA	TRBJ2-7	NA	CASSLFNVGGSGEQYF	TGTGCCAGCAGTTTATTCAACGTTGGGGGGTCGGGGGAGCAGTACTTC
TRBV5-6	NA	TRBJ2-7	TRBD2	CASSFSGRFDEQYF	TGTGCCAGCAGCTTTAGCGGGAGGTTTGACGAGCAGTACTTC
TRBV7-6	NA	TRBJ2-2	NA	CASSRGSTGELFF	TGTGCCAGCAGCCGGGGGAGCACCGGGGAGCTGTTTTTT
TRBV6-5	NA	TRBJ1-5	NA	CASNIEEGSLPQHF	TGTGCCAGCAATATCGAGGAGGGATCCCTGCCCCAGCATTTT
TRBV5-8	NA	TRBJ1-5	NA	CASDGRAGRSQPQHF	TGTGCCAGCGACGGCCGGGCAGGGCGTAGTCAGCCCCAGCATTTT
TRBV28	few	TRBJ1-5	NA	CASSPYGNQPQHF	TGTGCCAGCAGTCCTTATGGCAATCAGCCCCAGCATTTT
TRBV6-6	NA	TRBJ1-4	NA	CASSSTGGWEKLFF	TGTGCCAGCAGTTCCACGGGGGGGTGGGAAAAACTGTTTTTT
TRBV6-6	NA	TRBJ2-7	TRBD1	CASSFRNRGHYEQYF	TGTGCCAGCAGTTTTCGCAACAGGGGGCATTACGAGCAGTACTTC
TRBV7-9	NA	TRBJ1-1	TRBD1	CASSREQGATEAFF	TGTGCCAGCAGCCGAGAACAGGGGGCGACTGAAGCTTTCTTT
TRBV7-9	NA	TRBJ2-7	TRBD2	CASSSPGLAVNEQYF	TGTGCCAGCAGCTCACCGGGACTAGCGGTTAACGAGCAGTACTTC
TRBV14	NA	TRBJ1-6	NA	CASSQVIGAGSPLHF	TGTGCCAGCAGCCAAGTCATAGGGGCTGGTTCACCCCTCCACTTT
TRBV28	NA	TRBJ1-5	NA	CASSLLGAASNQPQHF	TGTGCCAGCAGTTTACTAGGGGCAGCCAGCAATCAGCCCCAGCATTTT
TRBV5-1	NA	TRBJ1-1	NA	CASSFSGNTEAFF	TGCGCCAGCAGCTTTTCAGGGAACACTGAAGCTTTCTTT
TRBV19	NA	TRBJ2-5	TRBD2	CASGTSGRAPRETQYF	TGTGCCAGCGGGACTAGCGGGAGGGCCCCACGTGAGACCCAGTACTTC
TRBV3-1/TRBV3-2	NA	TRBJ1-2	NA	CASSQDGVGSGYTF	TGTGCCAGCAGCCAAGATGGGGTAGGGAGTGGCTACACCTTC
TRBV7-2	NA	TRBJ2-1	NA	CASSPLGAGIFNEQFF	TGTGCCAGCAGCCCATTGGGCGCGGGCATCTTCAATGAGCAGTTCTTC
TRBV7-2	many	TRBJ2-7	NA	CASSLAGGSVEQYF	TGTGCCAGCAGCTTAGCGGGAGGCTCCGTCGAGCAGTACTTC
TRBV5-4	few	TRBJ2-7	NA	CASSFRGGNEQYF	TGTGCCAGCAGCTTCAGGGGCGGCAACGAGCAGTACTTC
TRBV28	NA	TRBJ2-3	TRBD1	CASSTRTGSSTDTQYF	TGTGCCAGCAGTACTCGGACAGGGTCTAGCACAGATACGCAGTATTTT
TRBV18	NA	TRBJ2-5	NA	CASSPFEETQYF	TGTGCCAGCTCACCCTTTGAAGAGACCCAGTACTTC
TRBV9	NA	TRBJ1-4	NA	CASSAREGTNEKLFF	TGTGCCAGCAGCGCTAGGGAGGGAACTAATGAAAAACTGTTTTTT